The sequence of this TCR beta chain was determined in a study of T cells in Graves' hyperthyroidism and ophthalmopathy. Amplified regions were TCR beta CDR3 sequences from RNA transcripts. The HTBI set primed first-round TCR CDR3 RT-PCR. MiXCR, applied by TCRdb to the multiplex PCR reads, yields one record per CDR3 protein. The table shows about 400,000 distinct CDR3 sequences, with just under 15% occurring only once. Graves' hyperthyroidism was deemed stable given no ophthalmopathy progression within 18 months. Researchers barred patients who had uncontrolled infection, other autoimmune disease, pregnancy or lactation. Note on this clonotype: Its target is unknown.

Germline CDR1 reads SEHNR; CDR2 reads FQNEAQ (reference sequence). The V and J ends lost 6 bases and 4 bases respectively, with 9 bases between them. This CDR3 contains 13 residues. Study findings and constraints: In the analysis, a 13 V-J model separated ophthalmopathy from stable hyperthyroidism.

The chain couples TRBV7-9 to TRBJ1-4; D unclear. Sequencing was done on a sample of blood. The TCR sequence derives from a woman aged 30 to 39 with Graves' hyperthyroidism. The CDR3 region is CASRIASNEKLFF. The CDR3, as DNA: TGTGCCAGCAGGATCGCAAGTAATGAAAAACTGTTTTTT.